This TCR beta chain appears in the sequencing data of a study of PD-L1 blockade in urothelial cancer. In the study overall: Of prior chemotherapy regimens, patients had received between 0 and 3. Blood underwent analysis 3 weeks (second dose) and 6 weeks after treatment began. Blood yielded a median of about 140,000 T cells per sample.

Sample time point: peripheral blood 6 weeks after treatment start. Urothelial carcinoma, locally advanced or metastatic, affected the patients. The method was immunoSEQ multiplex PCR; TCRdb's version includes in-frame clones alone and lacks a portion of them. The repertoire holds roughly 40,000 clones, with about 90% as singletons. This receptor was obtained from a man aged 65 to 85 with urothelial cancer. The sequencing here drew on PBMCs, taken around atezolizumab (anti-PD-L1) treatment.

The CDR3 sequence is CASSLVGQNTEAFF. CDR3 nucleotides: TGTGCCAGCAGCCTGGTGGGGCAGAACACTGAAGCTTTCTTT. The V and J genes are TRBV5-4 and TRBJ1-1; perhaps TRBD1 as D (5 bases). Per germline, CDR1 SGHNT and CDR2 YYREEE (reference sequence). V lost 4 bases and J 1 base, leaving 11 bases between the germline ends. The CDR3 is made up of 14 amino acids.